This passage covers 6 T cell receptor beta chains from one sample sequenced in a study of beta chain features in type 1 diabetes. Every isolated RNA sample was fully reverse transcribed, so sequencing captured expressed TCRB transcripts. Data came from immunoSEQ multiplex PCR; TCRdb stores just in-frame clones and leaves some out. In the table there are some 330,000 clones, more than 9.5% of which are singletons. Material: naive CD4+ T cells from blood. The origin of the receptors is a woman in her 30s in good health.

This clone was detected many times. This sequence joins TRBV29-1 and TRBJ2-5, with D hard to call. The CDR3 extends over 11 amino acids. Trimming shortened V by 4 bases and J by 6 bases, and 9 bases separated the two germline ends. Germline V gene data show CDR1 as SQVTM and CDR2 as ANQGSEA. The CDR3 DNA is TGCAGCGTTGGCCATGGCCAGACCCAGTACTTC. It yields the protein CSVGHGQTQYF.

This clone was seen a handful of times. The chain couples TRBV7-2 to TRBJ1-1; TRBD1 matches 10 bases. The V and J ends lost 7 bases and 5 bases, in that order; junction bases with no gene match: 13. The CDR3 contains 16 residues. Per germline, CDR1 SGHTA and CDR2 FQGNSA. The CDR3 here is CASTLGGTGAETEAFF. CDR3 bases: TGTGCCAGCACCCTCGGAGGGACAGGGGCGGAGACTGAAGCTTTCTTT.

The CDR3 is CASSLVSGIDNEQFF. In nucleotides, the CDR3 is TGCGCCAGCAGCTTGGTTAGCGGGATCGACAATGAGCAGTTCTTC. This chain joins TRBV5-1 and TRBJ2-1; 8 nucleotides align to TRBD2. This CDR3 is built from 15 residues. Looked up from germline, CDR1 is SGHRS and CDR2 is YFSETQ. V shed 0 bases and J 5 bases; nucleotides not matched to a gene: 4.

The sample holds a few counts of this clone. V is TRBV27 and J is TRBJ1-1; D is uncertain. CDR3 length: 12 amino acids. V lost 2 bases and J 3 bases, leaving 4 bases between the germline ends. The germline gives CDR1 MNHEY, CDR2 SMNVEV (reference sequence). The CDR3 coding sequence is TGTGCCAGCAGTTTAGAGGACACTGAAGCTTTCTTT. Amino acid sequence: CASSLEDTEAFF.

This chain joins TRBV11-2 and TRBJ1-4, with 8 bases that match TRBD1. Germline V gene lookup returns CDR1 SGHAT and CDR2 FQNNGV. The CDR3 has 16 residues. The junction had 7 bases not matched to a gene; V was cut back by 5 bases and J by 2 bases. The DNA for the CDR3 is TGTGCCAGCAGCCCAAGACAGGGGAGGACTAATGAAAAACTGTTTTTT. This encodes CASSPRQGRTNEKLFF.

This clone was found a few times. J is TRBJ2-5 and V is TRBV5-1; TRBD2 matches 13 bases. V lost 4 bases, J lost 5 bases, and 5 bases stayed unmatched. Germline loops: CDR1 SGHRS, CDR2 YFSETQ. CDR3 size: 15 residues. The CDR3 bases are TGCGCCAGCAGCCTCGGACTAGCGGGAGTGGAGACCCAGTACTTC. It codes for CASSLGLAGVETQYF.